This T cell receptor (beta chain) was sequenced in a study of T cell responses to AZD1222 COVID-19 vaccine (dated by TCRdb to the early 2020s). For context, the study as a whole: A total of just over 230 trial participants underwent TCR sequencing, of whom about 210 had received two doses of AZD1222 and around 25 had received two doses of the MenACWY control vaccine. Trial participants were enrolled by age into subgroups of 18-55, 56-69 and 70-plus years, and around 140, 26 and 57 TCR-sequenced participants, respectively, were included in these subgroups.

This clone has only one observation. Its recognized antigen is unknown. Base quality data are lacking; no much larger clone is found one base away. Study-wide conclusions, independent of this receptor: After two AZD1222 doses, both the breadth and the depth of spike-specific TCRs were significantly higher than at day 0 and than in MenACWY recipients. Vaccine-associated CD4 TCRs spanned the whole spike protein, with dominant responses in regions 160-218 and 743-854. Reportedly, close to half of the unique spike-specific TCRs recognized epitopes lying outside the regions that are mutated in the B.1.351 and B.1.1.7 variants. Because no samples from the day 14 peak response were available, repertoires could be characterized only after the peak T cell response. The 56-69-year group was small, and its depth increase did not reach significance, likely because of low power. Participants were mostly white British, with more females than males. The authors suggested clonal diversity may have been underestimated. Conclusions about previously exposed vaccinees are limited, since just six or seven AZD1222 recipients were seropositive for SARS-CoV-2 at baseline.

At the junction V is shortened by 3 bases and J by 8 bases, with 1 base in between. Spanning cysteine to phenylalanine, the CDR3 consists of 8 amino acids. CDR3 DNA is the only sequence kept; it has 24 bases, read in frame from the first base. The germline V gene encodes CDR1 SQVTM and CDR2 ANQGSEA. Per the publication, the time point label means: about 28 days (+/-7) after the second vaccine dose. AZD1222 recipients whose second dose came at about 4 weeks and those whose second dose came at about 12 weeks were combined into one group, since spike-specific TCR depth and breadth did not differ between the two schedules. Vaccinee samples came from UK trials COV001 and COV002, including a single-blind randomized controlled phase 2/3 trial of AZD1222 (ChAdOx1 nCoV-19) in healthy adults. For TCRbeta chain sequencing, PBMC samples from trial participants were taken at day 0 and at day 28 after the second dose.

The CDR3 regions of human TCRbeta chains were analyzed by immunosequencing. The study's own analysis went as follows. TCRs in the repertoires were compared against a reference library of SARS-CoV-2-specific TCRs that had been generated with the MIRA antigen-specificity platform. Breadth meant the fraction of unique TCRs that were SARS-CoV-2-associated, whereas depth meant the fraction of total T cells that were SARS-CoV-2-associated. Using the MIRA data, each spike-specific TCR was assigned both to the spike region to which the TCR was reactive and to a CD4 or CD8 class. Log10-transformed breadth and depth values were compared by one-way ANOVA with Sidak's multiple comparisons tests. TCRdb re-hosts the immuneACCESS table, in-frame sequences only. Its copies lack some clones; in the studies checked, an unresolved V gene accounts for under half of them, and the cause for the rest is not known. V, J and clone size are taken as reported in that table, and D and trimming were inferred from the DNA itself. This sample comprises approximately 150,000 clones, roughly 90% of them detected only once. The ten largest clones capture roughly 3.1% of the sample.

The source was peripheral blood, collected 28 days after the second AZD1222 dose. The rearranged segments are TRBV29-1 and TRBJ1-2, with the D gene not clear enough to name. This sequence originates from an adult who received the AZD1222 COVID-19 vaccine. The nucleotide sequence reads as follows: TGCAGCGTTGAGGGCTACACCTTC. Translation gives CSVEGYTF.